The 15 T cell receptor beta chains reported below all come from one sample, sequenced in a study of Ad26.COV2.S vaccination and SARS-CoV-2 variants. Using immunoSEQ multiplex PCR, the repertoire was profiled, and TCRdb retains in-frame clones only, with some absent. The sample consists of fewer than 900,000 clones, 89% of them appearing once. Noted treatment: around 19 received Ad26.COV2.S at low or high dose, single or two shots; 5 received placebo; per-sample allocation not given. Samples came from day 63 after the first vaccine or placebo injection. This specimen was peripheral blood, taken in a trial of Ad26.COV2.S vaccine versus placebo. Receptors originate from a person aged 18-65 years who received the Ad26.COV2.S COVID-19 vaccine or a placebo.

In regard to this clone: Other DNA sequences in the sample encode the same CDR3. This rearrangement joins TRBV6-1 to TRBJ2-5; D not certain. CDR1 and CDR2 from the germline V gene are MNHNS and SASEGT. The V end lost 3 bases, the J end lost 5 bases, and 4 bases lay between the germline ends. This CDR3 has 11 amino acids. CDR3 loop: CASSEGETQYF. As DNA, the CDR3 is TGTGCCAGCAGTGAGGGGGAGACCCAGTACTTC.

The rearrangement uses TRBV30 and TRBJ1-5, with TRBD1 matching 8 bases. Trimming at V came to 0 bases and at J to 6 bases, leaving 7 bases not matched to a gene. Germline V lookup: CDR1 GTSNPN, CDR2 SVGIG (reference sequence). This CDR3 spans 15 amino acids. The CDR3 DNA is TGTGCCTGGAGTGTAAGGGGGCAGGGGGCTCAGCCCCAGCATTTT. It specifies CAWSVRGQGAQPQHF.

The chain uses TRBV25-1 and TRBJ1-4; D unclear. V lost 0 bases and J lost 10, with 6 bases in between. Germline values: CDR1 MGHDK, CDR2 SYGVNS. The CDR3 totals 12 residues. CDR3 sequence reads: CASSEYGIKLFF. In DNA form, the CDR3 reads TGTGCCAGCAGTGAATATGGAATAAAACTGTTTTTT.

The chain combines TRBV29-1 with TRBJ2-1, with D perhaps TRBD1 or TRBD2 (5 bases each). This CDR3 has 16 amino acids. The germline CDR1 and CDR2 sequences are SQVTM and ANQGSEA. V was pared by 0 bases and J by 1 base, with 13 bases between. The CDR3 nucleotides read TGCAGCGTTGAAGATGTGGAGGACAAGTCCTACAATGAGCAGTTCTTC. It encodes CSVEDVEDKSYNEQFF.

This CDR3 reads CASSQETLGGYTF. CDR3 DNA: TGTGCCAGCAGCCAAGAAACCTTAGGGGGCTACACCTTC. V and J are TRBV3-1 (or the pseudogene TRBV3-2) and TRBJ1-2; D unclear. The V end lost 0 bases, the J end lost 8 bases, and 10 bases lay between the germline ends. The V gene's germline CDR1 is LGHDT and CDR2 YNNKEL (reference sequence). The CDR3 is made up of 13 amino acids.

This clone was detected only once. Here the CDR3 DNA reads TGCGCCAGCAGCTTACAGGGAGGTGGGGGAGCTTTCTTT. Translated, it gives CASSLQGGGGAFF. This chain connects TRBV5-1 to TRBJ1-1; D may be TRBD1 (6 bases). V lost 2 bases and J lost 10, with 15 bases in between. The CDR3 extends over 13 amino acids. Germline V gene sequence: CDR1 SGHRS, CDR2 YFSETQ.

CDR3 DNA: TGTGCCAGCAGCTCGAACGGGGGGAATTACGAGCAGTACTTC. Protein sequence: CASSSNGGNYEQYF. The rearrangement uses TRBV7-2 and TRBJ2-7; 7 positions agree with TRBD2. Trimming cost V 4 bases and J 4 bases; bases outside gene matches: 7. This CDR3 comprises 14 residues. Germline V lookup: CDR1 SGHTA, CDR2 FQGNSA.

The V gene is TRBV5-4, the J gene TRBJ1-2; no clear D. CDR1 and CDR2 (germline): SGHNT, YYREEE (reference sequence). V lost 2 bases to trimming and J lost 2 bases, with 10 bases between them. This CDR3 spans 14 amino acids. The CDR3 nucleotides read TGTGCCAGCAGCTTCGCGGTGGAAAACTATGGCTACACCTTC. It is translated as CASSFAVENYGYTF.

V usage is TRBV15 and J usage is TRBJ1-1; D may be TRBD1 (5 bases). The germline V gene encodes CDR1 LNHNV and CDR2 YYDKDF (reference sequence). V lost 4 bases, J lost 1 base, and 10 bases lay in between. The CDR3 consists of 14 residues. The CDR3 DNA reads as TGTGCCACCAGCAACCGACAGTGGAACACTGAAGCTTTCTTT. Translating it yields CATSNRQWNTEAFF.

The count of this clone is one. The chain carries TRBV10-3 and TRBJ2-5, with D unresolved. The germline V and J ends were trimmed by 10 bases and 6 bases, with 18 bases remaining between them. There are 13 residues in the CDR3. Germline loops: CDR1 ENHRY, CDR2 SYGVKD. CDR3 DNA: TGTGCCACTACAGACGAGGTTCGAAAGACCCAGTACTTC. It yields the protein CATTDEVRKTQYF.

Worth noting for this clone: Distinct nucleotide sequences in the sample also encode this CDR3. The chain uses TRBV7-7 and TRBJ2-3; TRBD2 agrees at 9 bases. Per germline, CDR1 SSHAT and CDR2 FNYEAQ (reference sequence). Unmatched junction bases numbered 3, after V lost 1 base and J lost 4 bases. This CDR3 has 15 amino acids. DNA of the CDR3: TGTGCCAGCAGCTTAGGTAGCGGGGGCGCAGATACGCAGTATTTT. Protein sequence: CASSLGSGGADTQYF. Looking up the rest from reference TRBV7-7 and TRBJ2-3 gives the full variable domain: GAGVSQSPRYKVTKRGQDVTLRCDPISSHATLYWYQQALGQGPEFLTYFNYEAQPDKSGLPSDRFSAERPEGSISTLTIQRTEQRDSAMYRCASSLGSGGADTQYFGPGTRLTVL.

V and J are TRBV7-2 and TRBJ2-7; 11 bases align to TRBD2. V trimming: 5 bases; J trimming: 4 bases; junction bases outside the gene matches: 1. The CDR3 extends over 13 amino acids. CDR1 and CDR2 from the germline V gene are SGHTA and FQGNSA. The CDR3 bases are TGTGCCAGCAGCGGGACTAGCGGTTACGAGCAGTACTTC. Its protein product is CASSGTSGYEQYF.

V usage is TRBV6-5 and J usage is TRBJ2-7; maybe TRBD2 (7 bases). CDR1 is MNHEY, CDR2 SVGAGI, per germline. Between the trimmed V and J ends, which lost 0 bases and 0 bases, there was a span of 12 bases. The CDR3 spans 16 residues. CDR3 loop: CASSYSVGGASYEQYF. The CDR3 nucleotides are TGTGCCAGCAGTTACTCTGTAGGGGGGGCCTCCTACGAGCAGTACTTC.

The gene calls are TRBV7-2 and TRBJ2-5; no firm D call. V was clipped by 1 base and J by 7 bases, with 10 bases between them. This CDR3 has 13 amino acids. CDR1 SGHTA and CDR2 FQGNSA come from the germline V gene. CDR3 nucleotides: TGTGCCAGCAGCTTAGGCCCAGAGAGGACCCAGTACTTC. It codes for CASSLGPERTQYF.

The V gene is TRBV18, the J gene TRBJ2-3, with no clear D. Germline assignment: CDR1 KGHSH and CDR2 LQKENI. The CDR3 contains 14 residues. V was clipped by 3 bases and J by 2 bases, with 9 bases between them. The CDR3 DNA is TGTGCCAGCTCACCGATAGACTTCACAGATACGCAGTATTTT. Amino acid sequence: CASSPIDFTDTQYF.